This T cell receptor (beta chain) was documented in a study of T cells in tumors after PD-1 blockade. Turning to the study itself: Patients received pembrolizumab 200 mg every 3 weeks or cemiplimab 350 mg every 2 weeks.

Profiled with immunoSEQ multiplex PCR; TCRdb holds only in-frame clones, not every one. Of some 20,000 clones in the sample, roughly 73% were seen once. The sample here was PBMCs, taken before anti-PD-1 treatment. This TCR was recovered from a human donor with basal cell carcinoma.

This CDR3 is CASSLTRISGANVLTF. CDR3 bases: TGTGCCAGCAGTCTTACACGGATCTCTGGGGCCAACGTCCTGACTTTC. This chain connects TRBV6-2 or TRBV6-3 to TRBJ2-6, with D hard to call. Trimming removed 5 bases at V and 0 bases at J, with 11 bases between. Germline V gene data show CDR1 as MNHEY and CDR2 as SVGEGT. This CDR3 comprises 16 residues.